Each of the 19 T cell receptor beta chains below was sequenced from the same sample in a study of blood T cell repertoires in COVID-19. Assay: immunoSEQ multiplex PCR; the TCRdb copy retains only in-frame clones and omits some. In the table there are a few hundred thousand clones, approximately 88% of which are singletons. Material: PBMCs or T cells enriched from blood (not recorded which). The receptors originated from a woman aged 40 to 50 with acute COVID-19.

The chain employs TRBV11-3 and TRBJ1-2; TRBD1 is a possible D gene (5 bases). The germline gives CDR1 SGHNT, CDR2 YENEEA. This CDR3 is 15 amino acids long. The V gene lost 6 bases and the J gene lost 7 bases, with 21 bases spanning the gap. Written as DNA, the CDR3 is TGTGCCAGCAGTAATCCGGGACTACCGCCTATTGGCTACACCTTC. It yields the protein CASSNPGLPPIGYTF. Supplemented by reference TRBV11-3 and TRBJ1-2, the full variable domain reads EAGVVQSPRYKIIEKKQPVAFWCNPISGHNTLYWYLQNLGQGPELLIRYENEEAVDDSQLPKDRFSAERLKGVDSTLKIQPAELGDSAVYLCASSNPGLPPIGYTFGSGTRLTVV.

DNA of the CDR3: TGTGCCAGCTCACCACCTGGGACTAAGCGGTTCTTC. This gives the protein CASSPPGTKRFF. The rearrangement uses TRBV18 and TRBJ2-1, with 7 bases lining up with TRBD2. The CDR3 spans 12 residues. Trimming took 0 bases from V and 15 from J; bases not matched to a gene: 5. Germline CDR1 KGHSH, CDR2 LQKENI.

V is TRBV15 and J is TRBJ2-7; the D gene is possibly TRBD1 (5 bases). Trimming took off 0 bases at V and 5 bases at J, with 8 bases between the two ends. This CDR3 has 13 amino acids. The germline V gene has CDR1 LNHNV and CDR2 YYDKDF (reference sequence). In nucleotides, the CDR3 is TGTGCCACCAGCAGAGACAGGGTCCACGAGCAGTACTTC. Residues: CATSRDRVHEQYF.

V and J are TRBV7-2 and TRBJ2-1; unclear D gene. Germline CDR1 and CDR2: SGHTA and FQGNSA. The CDR3 covers 16 residues. Trimming left V 0 bases short and J 0 bases short, with 9 bases between. CDR3 in DNA: TGTGCCAGCAGCTTAGCCCTCCCCAGCTCCTACAATGAGCAGTTCTTC. Translation gives CASSLALPSSYNEQFF.

CDR3 sequence reads: CASSLTGQGNYGYTF. DNA of the CDR3: TGCGCCAGCAGCTTAACGGGACAGGGGAACTATGGCTACACCTTC. This chain joins TRBV5-1 and TRBJ1-2; 10 nucleotides align to TRBD1. Germline-derived CDR1 and CDR2 are SGHRS and YFSETQ. There are 15 residues in the CDR3. V was pared by 2 bases and J by 2 bases, with 3 bases of the junction left unmatched.

The V and J genes are TRBV11-2 and TRBJ1-1, with a tentative D call TRBD1 (6 bases). Deletions cut 5 bases from V and 1 base from J, with 17 bases between. The CDR3 contains 16 residues. Germline CDR1 is SGHAT and CDR2 is FQNNGV. In DNA, the CDR3 is TGTGCCAGCAGCCGACTAGGGGGAGGGACGAACACTGAAGCTTTCTTT. Translated: CASSRLGGGTNTEAFF.

This clone is a singleton in its sample. This chain joins TRBV2 and TRBJ2-7, with 9 bases aligning to TRBD1. Trimming at V came to 6 bases and at J to 4 bases, leaving 7 bases not matched to a gene. There are 14 residues in the CDR3. CDR1 is SNHLY and CDR2 is FYNNEI in the germline V gene. CDR3 sequence reads: CASRKGTGQYEQYF. CDR3 bases: TGTGCCAGCAGGAAGGGGACAGGGCAGTACGAGCAGTACTTC.

This sequence joins TRBV30 and TRBJ2-3; D is uncertain. The CDR3 contains 12 residues. Germline loops: CDR1 GTSNPN, CDR2 SVGIG (reference sequence). V gave up 2 bases and J gave up 2 bases, with 5 bases separating them. The CDR3 DNA follows: TGTGCCTGGAGTTCCCTCACAGATACGCAGTATTTT. Translated, it gives CAWSSLTDTQYF.

The rearrangement links TRBV19 to TRBJ2-5, with 8 nucleotides matching TRBD2. The V gene end was trimmed by 9 bases and the J gene end by 5 bases; junction bases not matched to a gene: 11. Per germline, CDR1 LNHDA and CDR2 SQIVND (reference sequence). The CDR3 sequence is 14 residues long. CDR3 sequence reads: CASQPGLGGETQYF. The CDR3 nucleotides are TGTGCCAGCCAACCGGGACTAGGGGGGGAGACCCAGTACTTC.

The V and J genes are TRBV30 and TRBJ1-1; the D gene is possibly TRBD1 (6 bases). The length of the CDR3 is 11 residues. V was pared by 5 bases and J by 7 bases, with 11 bases between. The germline V gene encodes CDR1 GTSNPN and CDR2 SVGIG (reference sequence). CDR3 DNA: TGTGCCTGGGCCATGGACAGTGAAGCTTTCTTT. Protein product: CAWAMDSEAFF. The variable domain in full, completed from reference TRBV30 and TRBJ1-1, reads SQTIHQWPATLVQPVGSPLSLECTVEGTSNPNLYWYRQAAGRGLQLLFYSVGIGQISSEVPQNLSASRPQDRQFILSSKKLLLSDSGFYLCAWAMDSEAFFGQGTRLTVV.

CDR3 DNA: TGTGCCAGTAATGGGGCGGGGGATACGCAGTATTTT. Protein product: CASNGAGDTQYF. This chain uses TRBV19 with TRBJ2-3; D perhaps matches TRBD2 (6 bases). Between the trimmed V and J ends, which lost 7 bases and 6 bases, there was a span of 11 bases. The germline gives CDR1 LNHDA, CDR2 SQIVND (reference sequence). This CDR3 region has 12 residues.

The chain recombines TRBV11-3 with TRBJ1-1, with TRBD1 as a possible D gene (5 bases). The CDR3 totals 11 residues. The V gene's germline CDR1 is SGHNT and CDR2 YENEEA. V lost 8 bases, J lost 7 bases, and 11 bases lay in between. CDR3 nucleotide sequence: TGTGCCAGCTCATTAGACAGTGAAGCTTTCTTT. Amino acids: CASSLDSEAFF.

The chain employs TRBV9 and TRBJ2-1; D might be TRBD1 (5 bases). Germline V gene sequence: CDR1 SGDLS, CDR2 YYNGEE. CDR3 length: 14 residues. Trimming left V 0 bases short and J 6 bases short, with 10 bases between. DNA of the CDR3: TGTGCCAGCAGCGTAGGAGACAGTTTCAATGAGCAGTTCTTC. It yields the protein CASSVGDSFNEQFF.

The V call is TRBV2, the J call TRBJ1-1, with D perhaps matching TRBD1 (6 bases). Trimming cost V 6 bases and J 4 bases, with 21 bases left between them. This CDR3 spans 16 amino acids. Germline lookup yields CDR1 SNHLY and CDR2 FYNNEI. The CDR3 nucleotides read TGTGCCAGCAGACACAACAGGGTAGGCCGTGTCACTGAAGCTTTCTTT. Translating gives CASRHNRVGRVTEAFF.

This sequence joins TRBV5-6 and TRBJ2-3; 12 bases align to TRBD2. With V trimmed by 4 bases and J by 2 bases, 5 bases remained unmatched. The V gene's germline CDR1 is SGHDT and CDR2 YYEEEE. This CDR3 is 16 amino acids long. CDR3 in amino acids: CASSRLAGVLTDTQYF. CDR3 coding DNA: TGTGCCAGCAGCAGACTAGCGGGGGTCCTCACAGATACGCAGTATTTT.

The chain uses TRBV15 and TRBJ2-7; possibly TRBD1 for D (6 bases). Germline lookup yields CDR1 LNHNV and CDR2 YYDKDF (reference sequence). This CDR3 is 20 amino acids long. V lost 1 base and J lost 3, with 28 bases in between. CDR3 residues: CATSRGGPGRGFTGSYEQYF. The CDR3 bases are TGTGCCACCAGCAGAGGGGGGCCCGGCAGGGGTTTTACGGGTAGCTACGAGCAGTACTTC.

This rearrangement joins TRBV20-1 to TRBJ2-7, with D tentatively TRBD1 (6 bases). The V gene's germline CDR1 is DFQATT and CDR2 SNEGSKA (reference sequence). Between the trimmed V and J ends, which lost 6 bases and 6 bases, there was a span of 12 bases. This CDR3 comprises 11 residues. The CDR3: CSAVQGSEQYF. As DNA, the CDR3 is TGCAGTGCAGTACAGGGTTCCGAGCAGTACTTC.

On this clone: An end of the junction does not agree with germline; a read error may underlie this. The chain couples TRBV7-2 to TRBJ2-3; 12 nucleotides agree with TRBD2. This CDR3 contains 16 residues. CDR1 SGHTA and CDR2 FQGNSA come from the germline V gene. Here the CDR3 reads CASSLAGGRRTDTQYF. CDR3 DNA sequence: TGTGCCAGCAGCCTAGCGGGGGGGCGTCGCACAGATACGCAGTATTTT.

The chain employs TRBV19 and TRBJ1-2; D not certain. The CDR3 covers 17 residues. CDR1 and CDR2 from the germline V gene are LNHDA and SQIVND (reference sequence). V was shortened by 5 bases and J by 4 bases, with 23 bases between the two germline ends. The CDR3 DNA sequence: TGTGCCAGTAGTCCAGCCCGAGGGAGCGCGCCCATCTATGGCTACACCTTC. Its translation: CASSPARGSAPIYGYTF.